This is a list of T cell receptor beta chains from one sample in a study of shared clonotypes between healthy human individuals. Assay used: immunoSEQ multiplex PCR; TCRdb lists only in-frame clones, some missing. The repertoire includes about 2.3 million clones, over 90% of them detected once, and approximately 0.4% sits in the top ten. The material sequenced was naive CD4+ T cells from PBMCs. These receptors came from a man aged 18 to 30 in good health. Some clones in this sample may be carry-over from other donors' samples. Each CDR3 is given with its conserved first and last residue. The D gene is left open where the match is weak. A row's size may be missing; if present it is once, few, many or a size class.

V gene	D gene	J gene	clone size	CDR3 protein	CDR3 DNA
TRBV11-1	TRBD1	TRBJ1-6	-	CASSLGTGTNSPLHF	TGTGCCAGCAGCTTGGGGACAGGGACTAATTCACCCCTCCACTTT
TRBV6-5	-	TRBJ2-7	-	CASSIGLTYEQYF	TGTGCCAGCAGCATCGGGCTTACCTACGAGCAGTACTTC
TRBV5-4	-	TRBJ1-1	-	CASSLVGRGNTEAFF	TGTGCCAGCAGCTTGGTGGGCAGGGGGAACACTGAAGCTTTCTTT
TRBV30	-	TRBJ2-3	-	CAWSLAGQQSDTQYF	TGTGCCTGGAGTTTAGCCGGACAGCAGTCAGATACGCAGTATTTT
TRBV6-5	-	TRBJ1-1	-	CASSRGLGNTEAFF	TGTGCCAGCAGCCGGGGGTTGGGGAACACTGAAGCTTTCTTT
TRBV5-5	-	TRBJ2-2	once	CASSLLSGATGELFF	TGTGCCAGCAGCTTGCTTTCAGGGGCCACCGGGGAGCTGTTTTTT
TRBV4-2	TRBD2	TRBJ2-2	-	CASSQELAPAGELFF	TGTGCCAGCAGCCAAGAACTAGCGCCCGCCGGGGAGCTGTTTTTT
TRBV7-9	-	TRBJ1-4	-	CASSLIGRNEKLFF	TGTGCCAGCAGCTTAATCGGGAGAAATGAAAAACTGTTTTTT
TRBV18	-	TRBJ2-2	-	CASSPGGHTGELFF	TGTGCCAGCTCACCAGGGGGGCACACCGGGGAGCTGTTTTTT
TRBV10-3	-	TRBJ2-3	once	CAISEVGVSGTQYF	TGTGCCATCAGTGAGGTAGGGGTTTCGGGTACGCAGTATTTT
TRBV15	TRBD2	TRBJ2-5	-	CATSRGGSGTQETQYF	TGTGCCACCAGCAGAGGGGGTAGCGGGACCCAAGAGACCCAGTACTTC
TRBV7-2	TRBD1	TRBJ1-1	-	CASSLAAGTDNEAFF	TGTGCCAGCAGCTTAGCTGCAGGGACAGATAATGAAGCTTTCTTT
TRBV2	-	TRBJ1-2	-	CASRADLSRSRVNYGYTF	TGTGCCAGCAGGGCGGACCTGTCAAGGTCGAGGGTAAACTATGGCTACACCTTC
TRBV7-3	-	TRBJ2-5	-	CASSLEAQETQYF	TGTGCCAGCAGCTTAGAGGCCCAAGAGACCCAGTACTTC
TRBV7-2	-	TRBJ2-3	-	CASSPRRRDTQYF	TGTGCCAGCAGCCCCAGGCGGAGGGATACGCAGTATTTT
TRBV4-2	-	TRBJ2-1	once	CASSQHGQADSYNEQFF	TGTGCCAGCAGCCAGCACGGACAAGCAGATTCCTACAATGAGCAGTTCTTC
TRBV6-1	-	TRBJ2-2	-	CANGNTGELFF	TGTGCCAACGGGAACACCGGGGAGCTGTTTTTT
TRBV9	TRBD1	TRBJ2-3	-	CASSVETGTGTGDTQYF	TGTGCCAGCAGCGTGGAGACCGGGACAGGGACGGGAGATACGCAGTATTTT
TRBV29-1	-	TRBJ2-2	-	CSVVRGNTGELFF	TGCAGCGTTGTGAGGGGGAACACCGGGGAGCTGTTTTTT
TRBV7-9	TRBD2	TRBJ2-1	-	CASSSAPLAVAPEQFF	TGTGCCAGCAGCTCCGCCCCACTAGCGGTGGCTCCTGAGCAGTTCTTC
TRBV7-8	-	TRBJ2-7	-	CASSLGGGSSSYEQYF	TGTGCCAGCAGCTTAGGGGGCGGTTCGAGCTCCTACGAGCAGTACTTC
TRBV9	-	TRBJ2-1	-	CASSLRASDVSYNEQFF	TGTGCCAGCAGCTTAAGGGCTAGCGACGTGTCCTACAATGAGCAGTTCTTC
TRBV7-2	-	TRBJ2-2	-	CASSSGTRGTGELFF	TGTGCCAGCAGCTCCGGGACGAGGGGCACCGGGGAGCTGTTTTTT
TRBV7-9	-	TRBJ1-1	once	CASTQLDMAEAFF	TGTGCCAGCACCCAGTTGGATATGGCTGAAGCTTTCTTT
TRBV5-6	-	TRBJ2-1	-	CASTIIADEQFF	TGTGCCAGCACGATAATCGCAGATGAGCAGTTCTTC
TRBV7-3	TRBD2	TRBJ2-7	-	CASSLGAGGLEQYF	TGTGCCAGCAGCTTAGGAGCGGGAGGGCTTGAGCAGTACTTC
TRBV7-2	TRBD2	TRBJ2-7	-	CASSRGGSKSYEQYF	TGTGCCAGCAGCCGGGGGGGGAGCAAATCCTACGAGCAGTACTTC
TRBV5-1	-	TRBJ1-5	-	CASSPGEGQGPQHF	TGCGCCAGCAGCCCCGGGGAAGGGCAAGGGCCCCAGCATTTT
TRBV6-1	-	TRBJ2-1	-	CASSEFLGYNEQFF	TGTGCCAGCAGTGAATTTCTCGGTTACAATGAGCAGTTCTTC
TRBV5-4	TRBD1	TRBJ2-1	-	CASSLALTGLDEQFF	TGTGCCAGCAGCTTGGCCTTGACAGGGTTGGATGAGCAGTTCTTC
TRBV4-3	-	TRBJ2-1	-	CASSLKGYNEQFF	TGCGCCAGCAGCTTAAAGGGCTACAATGAGCAGTTCTTC
TRBV19	-	TRBJ2-7	-	CASSIAHSGEQYF	TGTGCCAGTAGTATAGCCCACAGCGGCGAGCAGTACTTC
TRBV28	TRBD1	TRBJ2-3	-	CASRQNGAGGRDTQYF	TGTGCCAGCAGACAAAACGGGGCAGGGGGCAGGGATACGCAGTATTTT
TRBV29-1	-	TRBJ1-1	-	CSVGGGTLWMNTEAFF	TGCAGCGTTGGTGGAGGAACCCTTTGGATGAACACTGAAGCTTTCTTT
TRBV9	-	TRBJ2-2	-	CASSHDSHTGELFF	TGTGCCAGCAGTCATGACAGCCACACCGGGGAGCTGTTTTTT
TRBV15	TRBD2	TRBJ2-2	-	CATSRPLAGGLPGELFF	TGTGCCACCAGCAGACCTCTAGCGGGGGGTCTTCCCGGGGAGCTGTTTTTT
TRBV5-4	TRBD2	TRBJ2-3	-	CASSFMASGGTDTQYF	TGTGCCAGCAGCTTTATGGCTAGCGGGGGCACAGATACGCAGTATTTT
TRBV6-5	-	TRBJ1-2	-	CASSYLGGAGGYTF	TGTGCCAGCAGTTACCTTGGGGGCGCAGGGGGCTACACCTTC
TRBV28	TRBD2	TRBJ2-3	-	CASSLGGSRTDTQYF	TGTGCCAGCAGTTTGGGCGGGAGTAGGACAGATACGCAGTATTTT
TRBV9	TRBD1	TRBJ2-3	-	CASSVMDRNTDTQYF	TGTGCCAGCAGCGTTATGGACAGGAACACAGATACGCAGTATTTT
TRBV5-4	-	TRBJ1-1	-	CASSLAGQSYTEAFF	TGTGCCAGCAGCTTGGCAGGACAGAGCTACACTGAAGCTTTCTTT
TRBV7-9	TRBD2	TRBJ2-1	-	CASSLGPGLVNEQFF	TGTGCCAGCAGCTTAGGTCCCGGACTAGTCAATGAGCAGTTCTTC
TRBV2	TRBD2	TRBJ2-3	-	CASSKTSGRDTQYF	TGTGCCAGCAGTAAGACTAGCGGGAGAGATACGCAGTATTTT
TRBV14	-	TRBJ1-5	-	CASSQGTYGNQPQHF	TGTGCCAGCAGCCAGGGGACATACGGAAATCAGCCCCAGCATTTT
TRBV28	-	TRBJ2-4	-	CASSAPPGALAKNIQYF	TGTGCCAGCAGTGCTCCTCCAGGGGCCCTAGCCAAAAACATTCAGTACTTC
TRBV2	-	TRBJ2-7	-	CASRSEGEEQYF	TGTGCCAGCAGGTCAGAAGGAGAAGAGCAGTACTTC
TRBV6-5	-	TRBJ2-1	-	CARALMDEQFF	TGTGCCAGGGCGTTGATGGATGAGCAGTTCTTC
TRBV6-6	-	TRBJ1-1	once	CASSSARWNTEAFF	TGTGCCAGCAGTTCCGCTCGCTGGAACACTGAAGCTTTCTTT
TRBV4-1	-	TRBJ1-5	-	CASSQETVRSNQPQHF	TGCGCCAGCAGCCAAGAGACCGTCAGAAGCAATCAGCCCCAGCATTTT
TRBV7-2	-	TRBJ1-4	-	CASSRDPNEKLFF	TGTGCCAGCAGCAGGGACCCTAATGAAAAACTGTTTTTT
TRBV9	TRBD1	TRBJ1-4	-	CASSVGQGARTNEKLFF	TGTGCCAGCAGCGTGGGACAGGGGGCAAGAACTAATGAAAAACTGTTTTTT
TRBV30	-	TRBJ2-3	once	CAWSLRATDTQYF	TGTGCCTGGAGCCTCCGGGCAACAGATACGCAGTATTTT
TRBV30	-	TRBJ1-2	-	CAWSVKDGYTF	TGTGCCTGGAGTGTAAAGGATGGCTACACCTTC
TRBV30	-	TRBJ1-5	-	CAWSRTLNQPQHF	TGTGCCTGGAGTCGCACCCTCAATCAGCCCCAGCATTTT
TRBV6-1	TRBD2	TRBJ2-5	-	CASSAGTSGRAMGETQYF	TGTGCCAGCAGTGCCGGGACTAGCGGGAGGGCCATGGGAGAGACCCAGTACTTC